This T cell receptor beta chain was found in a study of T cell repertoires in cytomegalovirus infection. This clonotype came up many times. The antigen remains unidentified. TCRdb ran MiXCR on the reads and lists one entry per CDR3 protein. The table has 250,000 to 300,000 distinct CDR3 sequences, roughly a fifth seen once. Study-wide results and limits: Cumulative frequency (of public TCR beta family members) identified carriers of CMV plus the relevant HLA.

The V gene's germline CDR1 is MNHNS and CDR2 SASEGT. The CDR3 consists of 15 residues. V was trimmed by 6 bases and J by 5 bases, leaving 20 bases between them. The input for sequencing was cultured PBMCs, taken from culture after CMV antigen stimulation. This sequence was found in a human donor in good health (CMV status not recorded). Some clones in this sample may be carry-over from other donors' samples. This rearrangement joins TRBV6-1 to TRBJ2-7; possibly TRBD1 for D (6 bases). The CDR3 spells CASSLNPTDSHEQYF. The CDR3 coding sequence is TGTGCCAGCAGCCTAAACCCTACGGACAGTCACGAGCAGTACTTC.